This TCR beta chain derives from a study of T cell responses to AZD1222 COVID-19 vaccine. Whole-study context: Second-dose groups at about 4 or about 12 weeks were pooled.

Germline CDR1 is SGHNT and CDR2 is YYREEE (reference sequence). The V end was cut by 0 bases, the J end by 6 bases, with 18 bases between. This CDR3 comprises 17 residues. Only a few counts were recorded for this clone. Method: immunoSEQ multiplex PCR; TCRdb's copy keeps in-frame clones and lacks some. The table lists around 69,000 clones, about 83% of them singletons. This sequence originates from an adult in good health. This chain joins TRBV5-4 and TRBJ2-2, with D perhaps TRBD2 (7 bases). The sample in question was peripheral blood, obtained on day 0 of AZD1222 vaccination. Here the CDR3 reads CASSLGGGPFRAGELFF. The DNA for the CDR3 is TGTGCCAGCAGCTTGGGCGGGGGCCCATTTCGCGCCGGGGAGCTGTTTTTT.